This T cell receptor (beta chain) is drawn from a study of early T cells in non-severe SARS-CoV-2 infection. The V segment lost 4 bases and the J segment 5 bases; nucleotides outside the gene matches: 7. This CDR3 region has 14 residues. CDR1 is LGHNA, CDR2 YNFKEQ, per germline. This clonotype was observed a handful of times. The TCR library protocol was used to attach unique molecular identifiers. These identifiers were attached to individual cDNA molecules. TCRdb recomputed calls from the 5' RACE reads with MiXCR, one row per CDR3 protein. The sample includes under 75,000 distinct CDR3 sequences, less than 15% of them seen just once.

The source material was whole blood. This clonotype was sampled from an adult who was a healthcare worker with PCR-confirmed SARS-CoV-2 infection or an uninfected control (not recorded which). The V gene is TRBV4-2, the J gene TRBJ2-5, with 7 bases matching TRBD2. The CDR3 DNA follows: TGTGCCAGCAGCCCAGGACTAGGTTCGGAGACCCAGTACTTC. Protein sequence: CASSPGLGSETQYF.